This TCR beta chain was captured by sequencing in a study of T-cell reconstitution after alpha-beta-depleted transplantation in children. Deletions cut 4 bases from V and 4 bases from J, with 17 bases between. Germline CDR1 LGHNA, CDR2 YSLEER. The CDR3 runs to 16 residues. Unique molecular identifiers were incorporated during preparation of the TCRbeta library. TCRdb re-derived calls from the PCR reads in MiXCR, one entry per CDR3 protein. This table has roughly 500,000 distinct CDR3 sequences, around 13% appearing once. This clonotype occurred a few times. The chain recombines TRBV4-3 with TRBJ2-1, with D possibly TRBD1 on 6 matching bases. The specimen comprised PBMCs from the stem cell graft donor, sampled from the stem cell graft. The TCR was taken from a human donor who donated a stem cell graft to a child with combined immunodeficiency. The CDR3 protein is CASSLFTRDTYNEQFF. The CDR3 nucleotides are TGCGCCAGCAGCCTCTTTACCCGGGACACTTACAATGAGCAGTTCTTC.